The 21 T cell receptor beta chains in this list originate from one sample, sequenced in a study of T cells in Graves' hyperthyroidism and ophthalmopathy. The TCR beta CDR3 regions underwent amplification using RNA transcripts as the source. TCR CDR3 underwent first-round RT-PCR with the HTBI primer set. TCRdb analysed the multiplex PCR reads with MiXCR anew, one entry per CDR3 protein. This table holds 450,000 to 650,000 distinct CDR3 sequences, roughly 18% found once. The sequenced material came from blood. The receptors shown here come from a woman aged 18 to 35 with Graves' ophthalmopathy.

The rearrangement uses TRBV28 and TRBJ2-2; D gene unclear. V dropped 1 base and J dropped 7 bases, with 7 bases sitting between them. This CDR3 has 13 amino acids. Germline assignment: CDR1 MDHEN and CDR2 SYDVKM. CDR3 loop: CASSLYTLGELFF. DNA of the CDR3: TGTGCCAGCAGTTTATATACACTCGGGGAGCTGTTTTTT. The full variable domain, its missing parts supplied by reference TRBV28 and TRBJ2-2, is DVKVTQSSRYLVKRTGEKVFLECVQDMDHENMFWYRQDPGLGLRLIYFSYDVKMKEKGDIPEGYSVSREKKERFSLILESASTNQTSMYLCASSLYTLGELFFGEGSRLTVL.

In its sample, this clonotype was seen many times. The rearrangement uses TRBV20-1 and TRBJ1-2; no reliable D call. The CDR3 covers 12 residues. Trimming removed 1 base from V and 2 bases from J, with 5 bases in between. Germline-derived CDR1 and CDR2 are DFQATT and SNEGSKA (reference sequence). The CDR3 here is CSARVGNYGYTF. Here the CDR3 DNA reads TGCAGTGCTAGAGTAGGAAACTATGGCTACACCTTC.

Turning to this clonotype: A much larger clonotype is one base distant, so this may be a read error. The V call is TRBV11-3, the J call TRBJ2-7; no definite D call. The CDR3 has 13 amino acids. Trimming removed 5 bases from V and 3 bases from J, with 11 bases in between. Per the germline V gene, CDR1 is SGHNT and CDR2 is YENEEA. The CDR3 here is CASSVIANYEQYF. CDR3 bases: TGTGCCAGCAGCGTAATAGCCAACTACGAGCAGTACTTC.

The CDR3 nucleotides are TGTGCCAGCAGCTTACAGACAGGGGAGACAGATACGCAGTATTTT. Its translation: CASSLQTGETDTQYF. V is TRBV7-9 and J is TRBJ2-3, with 8 bases that match TRBD1. CDR1 is SEHNR, CDR2 FQNEAQ, per germline (reference sequence). The CDR3 has 15 amino acids. Trimming took 2 bases from V and 3 from J; bases not matched to a gene: 4. Together with reference TRBV7-9 and TRBJ2-3, the CDR3 gives the full variable domain: DTGVSQNPRHKITKRGQNVTFRCDPISEHNRLYWYRQTLGQGPEFLTYFQNEAQLEKSRLLSDRFSAERPKGSFSTLEIQRTEQGDSAMYLCASSLQTGETDTQYFGPGTRLTVL.

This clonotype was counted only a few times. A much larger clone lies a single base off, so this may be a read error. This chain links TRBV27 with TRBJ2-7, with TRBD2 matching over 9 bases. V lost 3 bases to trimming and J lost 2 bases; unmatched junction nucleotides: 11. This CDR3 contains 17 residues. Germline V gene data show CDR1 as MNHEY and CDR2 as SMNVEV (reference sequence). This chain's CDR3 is CASSFPPWTSATYEQYF. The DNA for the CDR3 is TGTGCCAGCAGTTTTCCACCCTGGACTAGCGCGACCTACGAGCAGTACTTC.

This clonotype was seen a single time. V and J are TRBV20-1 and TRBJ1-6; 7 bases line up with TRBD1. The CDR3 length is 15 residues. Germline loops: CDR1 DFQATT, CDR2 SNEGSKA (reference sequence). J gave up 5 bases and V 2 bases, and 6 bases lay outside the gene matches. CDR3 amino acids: CSARNPGQNNSPLHF. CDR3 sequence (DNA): TGCAGTGCTAGAAACCCGGGACAGAATAATTCACCCCTCCACTTT.

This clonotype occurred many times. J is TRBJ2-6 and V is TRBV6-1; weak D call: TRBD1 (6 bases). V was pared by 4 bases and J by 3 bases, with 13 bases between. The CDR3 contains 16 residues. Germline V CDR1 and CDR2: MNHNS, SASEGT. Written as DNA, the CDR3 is TGTGCCAGCAGTGCAGAGACAGGTTTTGGGGCCAACGTCCTGACTTTC. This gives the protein CASSAETGFGANVLTF.

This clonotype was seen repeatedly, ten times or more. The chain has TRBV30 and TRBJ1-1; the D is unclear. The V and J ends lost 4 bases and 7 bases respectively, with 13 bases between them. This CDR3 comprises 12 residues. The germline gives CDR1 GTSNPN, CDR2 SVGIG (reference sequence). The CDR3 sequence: CAWIHRLGEAFF. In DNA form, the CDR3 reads TGTGCCTGGATTCACCGGTTGGGTGAAGCTTTCTTT.

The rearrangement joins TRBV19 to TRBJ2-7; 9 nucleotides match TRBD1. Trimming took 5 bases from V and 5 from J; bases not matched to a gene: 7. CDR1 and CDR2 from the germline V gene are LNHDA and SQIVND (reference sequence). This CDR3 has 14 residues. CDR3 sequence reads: CASSVTGGGNEQYF. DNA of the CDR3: TGTGCCAGTAGTGTGACAGGGGGTGGAAACGAGCAGTACTTC.

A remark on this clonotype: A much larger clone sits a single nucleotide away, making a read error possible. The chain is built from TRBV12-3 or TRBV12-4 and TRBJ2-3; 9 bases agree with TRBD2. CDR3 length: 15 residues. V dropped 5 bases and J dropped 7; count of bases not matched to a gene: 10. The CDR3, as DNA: TGTGCCAGCAGTCAGCTAGCGGGACGGACAAATACGCAGTATTTT. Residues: CASSQLAGRTNTQYF.

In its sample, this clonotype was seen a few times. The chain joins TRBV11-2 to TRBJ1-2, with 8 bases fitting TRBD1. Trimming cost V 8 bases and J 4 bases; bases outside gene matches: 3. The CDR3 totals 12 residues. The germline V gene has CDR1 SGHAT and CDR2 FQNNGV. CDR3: CASQQGVYGYTF. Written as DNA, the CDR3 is TGTGCCAGCCAACAGGGGGTCTATGGCTACACCTTC.

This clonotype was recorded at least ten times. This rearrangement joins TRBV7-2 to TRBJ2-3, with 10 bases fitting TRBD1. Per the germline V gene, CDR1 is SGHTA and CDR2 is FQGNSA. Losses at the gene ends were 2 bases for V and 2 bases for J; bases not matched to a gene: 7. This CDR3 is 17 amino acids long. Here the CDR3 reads CASSLSGTGVATDTQYF. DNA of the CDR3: TGTGCCAGCAGCTTATCTGGGACAGGGGTCGCCACAGATACGCAGTATTTT.

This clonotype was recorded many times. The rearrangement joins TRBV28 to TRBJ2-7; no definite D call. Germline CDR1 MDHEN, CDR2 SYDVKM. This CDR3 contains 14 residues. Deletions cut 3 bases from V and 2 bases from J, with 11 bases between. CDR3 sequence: CASSLEPPTYEQYF. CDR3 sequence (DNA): TGTGCCAGCAGTTTGGAACCTCCGACCTACGAGCAGTACTTC. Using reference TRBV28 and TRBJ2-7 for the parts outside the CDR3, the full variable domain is DVKVTQSSRYLVKRTGEKVFLECVQDMDHENMFWYRQDPGLGLRLIYFSYDVKMKEKGDIPEGYSVSREKKERFSLILESASTNQTSMYLCASSLEPPTYEQYFGPGTRLTVT.

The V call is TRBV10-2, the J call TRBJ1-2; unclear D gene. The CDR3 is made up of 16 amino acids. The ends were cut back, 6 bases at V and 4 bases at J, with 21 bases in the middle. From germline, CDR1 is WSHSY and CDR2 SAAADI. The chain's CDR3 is CASRAQIQERGYGYTF. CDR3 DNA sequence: TGCGCCAGCAGGGCGCAAATTCAGGAACGCGGCTATGGCTACACCTTC.

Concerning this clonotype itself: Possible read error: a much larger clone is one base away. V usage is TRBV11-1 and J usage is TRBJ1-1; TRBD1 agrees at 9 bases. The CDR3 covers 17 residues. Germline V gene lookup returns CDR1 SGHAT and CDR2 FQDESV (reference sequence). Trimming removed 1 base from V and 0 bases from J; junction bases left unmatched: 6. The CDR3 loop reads CASSLGTGVPMNTEAFF. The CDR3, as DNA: TGTGCCAGCAGCTTAGGGACAGGGGTCCCCATGAACACTGAAGCTTTCTTT.

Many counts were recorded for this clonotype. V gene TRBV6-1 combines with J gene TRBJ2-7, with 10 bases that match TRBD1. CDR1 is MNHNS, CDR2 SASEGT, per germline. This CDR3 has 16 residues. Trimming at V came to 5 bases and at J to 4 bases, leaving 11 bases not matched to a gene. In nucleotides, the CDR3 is TGTGCCAGCAGTTCCCTTCTGACAGGGGGCGCGTACGAGCAGTACTTC. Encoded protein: CASSSLLTGGAYEQYF.

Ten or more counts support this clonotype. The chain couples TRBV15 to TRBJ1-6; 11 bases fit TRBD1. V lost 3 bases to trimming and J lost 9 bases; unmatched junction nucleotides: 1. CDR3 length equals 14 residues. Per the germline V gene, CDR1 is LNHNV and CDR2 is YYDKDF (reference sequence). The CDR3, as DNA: TGTGCCACCAGCAGGGGACAGGGGGTTTCACCCCTCCACTTT. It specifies CATSRGQGVSPLHF.

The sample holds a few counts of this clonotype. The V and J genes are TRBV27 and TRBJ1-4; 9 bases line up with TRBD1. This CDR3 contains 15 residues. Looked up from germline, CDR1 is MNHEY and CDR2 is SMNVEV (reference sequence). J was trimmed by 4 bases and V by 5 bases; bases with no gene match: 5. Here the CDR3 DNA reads TGTGCCAGCAGTATAACAGGGGGCATTAATGAAAAACTGTTTTTT. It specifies CASSITGGINEKLFF.

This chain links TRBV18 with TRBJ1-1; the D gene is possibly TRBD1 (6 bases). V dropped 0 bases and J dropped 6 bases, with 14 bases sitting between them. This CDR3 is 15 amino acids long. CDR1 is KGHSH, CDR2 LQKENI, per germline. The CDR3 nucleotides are TGTGCCAGCTCACCACCAGAAAGGGGGGGTGCTGAAGCTTTCTTT. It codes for CASSPPERGGAEAFF.

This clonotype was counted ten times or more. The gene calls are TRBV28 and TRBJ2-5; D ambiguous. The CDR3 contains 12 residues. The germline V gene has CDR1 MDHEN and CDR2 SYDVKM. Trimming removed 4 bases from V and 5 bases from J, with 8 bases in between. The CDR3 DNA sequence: TGTGCCAGCAGTTACGTATTGGAGACCCAGTACTTC. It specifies CASSYVLETQYF. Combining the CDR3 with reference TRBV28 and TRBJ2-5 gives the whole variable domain DVKVTQSSRYLVKRTGEKVFLECVQDMDHENMFWYRQDPGLGLRLIYFSYDVKMKEKGDIPEGYSVSREKKERFSLILESASTNQTSMYLCASSYVLETQYFGPGTRLLVL.

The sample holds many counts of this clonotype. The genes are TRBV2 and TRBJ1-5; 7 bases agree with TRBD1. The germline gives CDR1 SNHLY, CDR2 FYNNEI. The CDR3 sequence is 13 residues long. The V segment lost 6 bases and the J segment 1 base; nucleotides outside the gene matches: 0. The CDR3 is CASRGQSNQPQHF. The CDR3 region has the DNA TGTGCCAGCAGGGGACAGAGCAATCAGCCCCAGCATTTT.